These T cell receptor beta chains were read from a single sample in a study of T cell changes during pregnancy in multiple sclerosis. The assay was immunoSEQ multiplex PCR, and TCRdb's table has in-frame clones only and misses some. The sample holds 60,000 to 75,000 clones; 75% to 95% are singletons and the top ten take about 0.88%. The sample here was peripheral blood, taken before pregnancy. The receptor source for this set is a female donor with multiple sclerosis, enrolled in a pregnancy study. CDR3s include the opening cysteine and the closing phenylalanine or tryptophan. The D gene is left open where the match is weak. Clone sizes are given selectively: once, few, many, or a class where the clone is expanded.

j_call,cdr3_length,d_call,v_call,clone_size,cdr3_nt,cdr3_aa
TRBJ2-3,13,-,TRBV25-1,once,TGTGCCACCGGAGGCTCCTCCACAGATACGCAGTATTTT,CATGGSSTDTQYF
TRBJ2-5,14,-,TRBV7-2,-,TGTGCCAGCAGTCCAAGTCGGGTCCAAGAGACCCAGTACTTC,CASSPSRVQETQYF
TRBJ1-1,13,-,TRBV5-4,-,TGTGCCAGCAGCTCAAAAGACAGGTATGAAGCTTTCTTT,CASSSKDRYEAFF
TRBJ2-5,14,TRBD2,TRBV30,-,TGTGCCTGGAGTTGGGGGGGGTCCCAAGAGACCCAGTACTTC,CAWSWGGSQETQYF
TRBJ2-1,15,TRBD2,TRBV15,-,TGTGCCACCAGCAGACGGACTAGCGGGCACAATGAGCAGTTCTTC,CATSRRTSGHNEQFF
TRBJ1-2,12,-,TRBV25-1,-,TGTGCCAGCGGCTCCCGATCCCCGGGCTACACCTTC,CASGSRSPGYTF
TRBJ2-1,20,TRBD2,TRBV9,-,TGTGCCAGCAGCGTAGGTGAGAGACTAGCGGGGTCGAGCTCCTACAATGAGCAGTTCTTC,CASSVGERLAGSSSYNEQFF
TRBJ1-2,15,-,TRBV15,once,TGTGCCACCAGCAGAGATGCAGGGTTTAACTATGGCTACACCTTC,CATSRDAGFNYGYTF
TRBJ2-3,15,-,TRBV2,-,TGTGCCAGCAGTGATCTCGGGGGAGGCACAGATACGCAGTATTTT,CASSDLGGGTDTQYF
TRBJ1-3,14,-,TRBV5-6,-,TGTGCCAGCAGCTTGGCAGGGTACGGAAACACCATATATTTT,CASSLAGYGNTIYF
TRBJ1-2,14,TRBD1,TRBV29-1,-,TGCAGCGTTGACGATAGACAGGGTGGCTATGGCTACACCTTC,CSVDDRQGGYGYTF
TRBJ1-5,12,-,TRBV12-5,-,TGTGCTAGTGGAGGAGCCAATCAGCCCCAGCATTTT,CASGGANQPQHF
TRBJ2-5,15,TRBD1,TRBV7-6,-,TGTGCCAGCAGCTTACCGGGACAGGGCTTAGAGACCCAGTACTTC,CASSLPGQGLETQYF
TRBJ2-7,15,-,TRBV9,-,TGTGCCAGCAGCGTAGAAGGACTAAGCTTCGGGGAGCAGTACTTC,CASSVEGLSFGEQYF
TRBJ1-1,14,TRBD1,TRBV19,-,TGTGCCACATCAGGGGGGTTCGTGAACACTGAAGCTTTCTTT,CATSGGFVNTEAFF
TRBJ2-6,16,-,TRBV2,-,TGTGCCAGCAGTGAACAGGGAAGCCTCTGGGCCAACGTCCTGACTTTC,CASSEQGSLWANVLTF
TRBJ2-7,15,-,TRBV7-6,-,TGTGCCAGCAGACGACAGCCGTTAAGCTCCTACGAGCAGTACTTC,CASRRQPLSSYEQYF
TRBJ1-4,16,-,TRBV15,-,TGTGCCACCAGCAGAGATGCGGCAGCCTTTAATGAAAAACTGTTTTTT,CATSRDAAAFNEKLFF
TRBJ2-7,12,TRBD2,TRBV5-5,once,TGTGCCAGCAGCTGGAGCGGGGAAGAGCAGTACTTC,CASSWSGEEQYF
TRBJ2-2,15,TRBD1,TRBV7-7,-,TGTGCTAGCAGCGCAGGACAGGGATTAGGCGGGGAGCTGTTTTTT,CASSAGQGLGGELFF
TRBJ1-2,17,-,TRBV5-6,-,TGTGCCAGCAGCCCGGGTTTGGGGACAACTACTAACTATGGCTACACCTTC,CASSPGLGTTTNYGYTF
TRBJ2-6,15,-,TRBV6-5,-,TGTGCCAGCAGTACCCGGGGAACCGGGGCCAACGTCCTGACTTTC,CASSTRGTGANVLTF
TRBJ1-2,18,TRBD1,TRBV7-9,-,TGTGCCAGCAGTCACCCTCGGGACAGGGGGCGGGAGGACTATGGCTACACCTTC,CASSHPRDRGREDYGYTF
TRBJ2-3,13,-,TRBV9,-,TGTGCCAGCAGCGTAGCGACAACAGATACGCAGTATTTT,CASSVATTDTQYF
TRBJ1-5,13,-,TRBV14,-,TGTGCCAGCAGCCAAGAGGGGGGATGGCCCCAGCATTTT,CASSQEGGWPQHF
TRBJ1-1,13,-,TRBV19,once,TGTGCCAGTAGTACCGGGACAAACACTGAAGCTTTCTTT,CASSTGTNTEAFF
TRBJ2-7,16,TRBD1,TRBV7-8,-,TGTGCCAGCAGCCCCACCCCTTCGACAGGGGGCTACGAGCAGTACTTC,CASSPTPSTGGYEQYF
TRBJ1-1,13,-,TRBV29-1,few,TGCAGCGTGGAGACAGTTCAGAACACTGAAGCTTTCTTT,CSVETVQNTEAFF
TRBJ2-5,17,TRBD2,TRBV4-3,few,TGCGCCAGCAGCCAAGAGGTCCAGCGGGGGGGCGGAGAGACCCAGTACTTC,CASSQEVQRGGGETQYF
TRBJ2-1,15,-,TRBV5-1,-,TGCGCCAGCAGCTTGGGTGGGGGGGCTTACAATGAGCAGTTCTTC,CASSLGGGAYNEQFF
TRBJ1-4,11,-,TRBV29-1,-,TGCAGCGTTGAGGTGACAGGTGAACTGTTTTTT,CSVEVTGELFF
TRBJ2-1,15,TRBD1,TRBV2,-,TGTGCCAGCAGTGGACAAGGGACAGGGGCCTTTGAGCAGTTCTTC,CASSGQGTGAFEQFF
TRBJ1-4,14,-,TRBV7-2,once,TGTGCCAGCAGCACGGACAAGGGGTATAAAAAACTGTTTTTT,CASSTDKGYKKLFF
TRBJ2-5,15,TRBD2,TRBV4-3,-,TGCGCCAGCAGTCCAACTCTAGCGGGAGCAGAGACCCAGTACTTC,CASSPTLAGAETQYF
TRBJ2-1,16,-,TRBV30,-,TGTGCCTGGAGTGTACTTGGCAGGGGATCCTACAATGAGCAGTTCTTC,CAWSVLGRGSYNEQFF
TRBJ1-5,17,TRBD1,TRBV4-3,-,TGCGCCAGCAGCCAAGGACCCGGGACAGGATTTAATCAGCCCCAGCATTTT,CASSQGPGTGFNQPQHF